Presented here are 20 T cell receptor beta chains from one specimen sequenced in a study of blood T cell repertoires in COVID-19. Profiling relied on immunoSEQ multiplex PCR, and the TCRdb table lists in-frame clones only, not all of them. The table shows more than 200,000 clones, with around four fifths occurring only once. Input material: peripheral blood. These receptors all stem from a man aged 55 to 70 with acute or convalescent COVID-19.

The count of this clone is one. The genes are TRBV18 and TRBJ1-2; possible D gene TRBD1, 6 bases. This CDR3 has 17 amino acids. The germline CDR1 and CDR2 sequences are KGHSH and LQKENI. The ends were cut back, 0 bases at V and 3 bases at J, with 17 bases in the middle. The CDR3 loop is CASSPPALPGAYYGYTF. CDR3 in DNA: TGTGCCAGCTCACCACCGGCTTTACCAGGGGCCTACTATGGCTACACCTTC.

In this sample, this clone turned up once. The V call is TRBV28, the J call TRBJ2-3, with D perhaps TRBD2 (6 bases). V was pared by 5 bases and J by 3 bases, with 15 bases between. Germline CDR1 is MDHEN and CDR2 is SYDVKM. The CDR3 consists of 15 residues. CDR3 protein: CASSPRGGGTDTQYF. The CDR3 DNA is TGTGCCAGCAGTCCCCGTGGAGGAGGGACAGATACGCAGTATTTT.

The V and J genes are TRBV4-1 and TRBJ2-7, with TRBD2 matching over 7 bases. V shed 4 bases and J 3 bases; nucleotides not matched to a gene: 9. The germline V gene has CDR1 MGHRA and CDR2 YSYEKL. The CDR3 runs 15 residues. The CDR3 loop reads CASSLSGTEGYEQYF. The CDR3 coding sequence is TGCGCCAGCAGCCTGAGCGGGACCGAGGGCTACGAGCAGTACTTC.

This clone occurred a few times. This chain uses TRBV9 with TRBJ2-3; D possibly corresponds to TRBD2 (6 bases). CDR1 and CDR2 (germline): SGDLS, YYNGEE. The CDR3 is 16 residues long. V lost 4 bases and J lost 3, with 18 bases in between. CDR3 nucleotide sequence: TGTGCCAGCAGCCAAGTACACGGGAGACAGACAGATACGCAGTATTTT. Its translation: CASSQVHGRQTDTQYF.

The rearrangement uses TRBV10-3 and TRBJ1-5; TRBD1 might be the D (5 bases). Germline V gene sequence: CDR1 ENHRY, CDR2 SYGVKD. V was trimmed by 3 bases and J by 0 bases, leaving 12 bases between them. CDR3 length: 16 amino acids. CDR3 sequence: CAISDETAYSNQPQHF. DNA of the CDR3: TGTGCCATCAGTGATGAGACAGCTTATAGCAATCAGCCCCAGCATTTT.

This sequence joins TRBV6-5 and TRBJ1-1; TRBD1 agrees at 10 bases. The CDR3 totals 14 residues. The J segment lost 9 bases and the V segment lost 6 bases, leaving 10 bases of the junction unmatched. The germline V gene encodes CDR1 MNHEY and CDR2 SVGAGI. The CDR3 loop reads CASSGDRGLRQAFF. The CDR3 region has the DNA TGTGCCAGCAGCGGCGACAGGGGGCTTCGTCAAGCTTTCTTT.

J is TRBJ2-2 and V is TRBV28; TRBD2 aligns across 11 bases. Germline V gene lookup returns CDR1 MDHEN and CDR2 SYDVKM. This CDR3 region has 15 residues. The junction had 5 bases not matched to a gene; V was cut back by 6 bases and J by 5 bases. CDR3 loop: CASRGLAGATGELFF. CDR3 nucleotide sequence: TGTGCCAGCAGAGGACTAGCGGGTGCTACCGGGGAGCTGTTTTTT.

The chain combines TRBV27 with TRBJ2-5; 9 bases align to TRBD2. The CDR3 consists of 16 residues. Looked up from germline, CDR1 is MNHEY and CDR2 is SMNVEV (reference sequence). V lost 10 bases and J lost 5; bases outside the gene matches: 17. The CDR3 reads CATSGAGGLFGETQYF. CDR3 sequence (DNA): TGTGCCACCTCTGGAGCGGGAGGCCTATTTGGGGAGACCCAGTACTTC.

J is TRBJ2-3 and V is TRBV7-9; D is possibly TRBD2 (6 bases). There are 15 residues in the CDR3. Germline values: CDR1 SEHNR, CDR2 FQNEAQ (reference sequence). Trimming pared 5 bases from V and 6 bases from J, leaving 18 bases between. In DNA, the CDR3 is TGTGCCAGCAGCCCAGGGACTTATCCTCGGGATACGCAGTATTTT. Protein product: CASSPGTYPRDTQYF.

V is TRBV19 and J is TRBJ2-2; 8 positions agree with TRBD1. Trimming cost V 4 bases and J 5 bases; bases outside gene matches: 9. The germline V gene encodes CDR1 LNHDA and CDR2 SQIVND (reference sequence). The CDR3 totals 16 residues. The CDR3 DNA sequence: TGTGCCAGTAGTACCAGCCCGGGACAGGTAACCGGGGAGCTGTTTTTT. This sequence encodes CASSTSPGQVTGELFF.

The chain has TRBV28 and TRBJ2-7, with 12 bases fitting TRBD2. Trimming cost V 7 bases and J 3 bases; bases outside gene matches: 13. The CDR3 is made up of 17 amino acids. CDR1 is MDHEN, CDR2 SYDVKM, per germline. CDR3 nucleotide sequence: TGTGCCAGCACCTCTGGGGGGCTAGCGGGAGGGCGCTACGAGCAGTACTTC. It specifies CASTSGGLAGGRYEQYF.

This clone appeared once. V gene TRBV25-1 combines with J gene TRBJ2-2, with TRBD2 identical over 8 bases. Losses at the gene ends were 10 bases for V and 3 bases for J; bases not matched to a gene: 7. The CDR3 extends over 14 amino acids. The germline gives CDR1 MGHDK, CDR2 SYGVNS. The CDR3 protein is CATASGPYTGELFF. CDR3 DNA: TGTGCCACTGCTAGCGGGCCCTACACCGGGGAGCTGTTTTTT.

This chain uses TRBV19 with TRBJ1-1; maybe TRBD1 (5 bases). V dropped 11 bases and J dropped 0 bases, with 19 bases sitting between them. The CDR3 spans 15 residues. CDR1 and CDR2 from the germline V gene are LNHDA and SQIVND (reference sequence). The DNA of the CDR3 is TGTGCCTCTAGGGACTCGGTCGGATTGAACACTGAAGCTTTCTTT. It translates to CASRDSVGLNTEAFF.

The gene calls are TRBV11-2 and TRBJ2-7; tentatively, D is TRBD2 (6 bases). From germline, CDR1 is SGHAT and CDR2 FQNNGV. Trimming cost V 5 bases and J 1 base, with 15 bases left between them. CDR3 size: 15 residues. The CDR3 region is CASSVGRGESYEQYF. The CDR3 DNA reads as TGTGCCAGCAGCGTGGGACGCGGGGAATCCTACGAGCAGTACTTC. The whole variable domain, remainder taken from reference TRBV11-2 and TRBJ2-7, is EAGVAQSPRYKIIEKRQSVAFWCNPISGHATLYWYQQILGQGPKLLIQFQNNGVVDDSQLPKDRFSAERLKGVDSTLKIQPAKLEDSAVYLCASSVGRGESYEQYFGPGTRLTVT.

This clone was found once. This chain uses TRBV7-2 with TRBJ2-5; 7 nucleotides align to TRBD1. Germline trimming cut 0 bases from V and 5 bases from J; bases unmatched to any gene: 9. The CDR3 covers 16 residues. Germline loops: CDR1 SGHTA, CDR2 FQGNSA. CDR3 sequence (DNA): TGTGCCAGCAGCTTAGCGTGGCAGGGGGTTGGGGAGACCCAGTACTTC. Residues: CASSLAWQGVGETQYF.

This clone was recorded once. This sequence joins TRBV5-6 and TRBJ2-1, with 14 nucleotides matching TRBD2. Germline CDR1 is SGHDT and CDR2 is YYEEEE. V lost 4 bases to trimming and J lost 5 bases; unmatched junction nucleotides: 5. The CDR3 runs 16 residues. The CDR3 bases are TGTGCCAGCAGCCCGCGACTAGCGGGGGGGCACAATGAGCAGTTCTTC. Translation: CASSPRLAGGHNEQFF.

The chain's CDR3 is CASRRPGGSYYNEQFF. The CDR3 DNA is TGTGCCAGCAGGCGTCCGGGGGGATCATACTACAATGAGCAGTTCTTC. V and J are TRBV5-6 and TRBJ2-1; 7 bases align to TRBD2. Germline V gene sequence: CDR1 SGHDT, CDR2 YYEEEE. The CDR3 is 16 residues long. J lost 3 bases, V lost 5 bases, and 11 bases had no gene match.

The V call is TRBV7-8, the J call TRBJ2-3; TRBD1 might be the D (5 bases). This CDR3 has 13 residues. CDR1 is SGHVS, CDR2 FQNEAQ, per germline. The ends were cut back, 5 bases at V and 0 bases at J, with 6 bases in the middle. The DNA for the CDR3 is TGTGCCAGCAGCCGACAGAGCACAGATACGCAGTATTTT. Translation gives CASSRQSTDTQYF. Full variable domain (rest looked up from reference TRBV7-8 and TRBJ2-3): GAGVSQSPRYKVAKRGQDVALRCDPISGHVSLFWYQQALGQGPEFLTYFQNEAQLDKSGLPSDRFFAERPEGSVSTLKIQRTQQEDSAVYLCASSRQSTDTQYFGPGTRLTVL.

This clone was counted between two and nine times. The CDR3 here is CASSYSASGSETQYF. CDR3 bases: TGTGCCAGCAGTTACTCGGCTAGCGGGAGTGAGACCCAGTACTTC. The chain combines TRBV6-2 or TRBV6-3 with TRBJ2-5, with 10 bases aligning to TRBD2. J lost 5 bases, V lost 0 bases, and 3 bases had no gene match. The CDR3 totals 15 residues. Germline V gene data show CDR1 as MNHEY and CDR2 as SVGEGT.

This clone has more than one count but fewer than ten. The chain recombines TRBV5-1 with TRBJ2-5, with D perhaps TRBD2 (6 bases). Germline V CDR1 and CDR2: SGHRS, YFSETQ. V was trimmed by 1 base and J by 3 bases, leaving 13 bases between them. The CDR3 has 15 residues. CDR3 nucleotides: TGCGCCAGCAGCTTGAGGTGGGGCGGGGAAGAGACCCAGTACTTC. Translation: CASSLRWGGEETQYF.